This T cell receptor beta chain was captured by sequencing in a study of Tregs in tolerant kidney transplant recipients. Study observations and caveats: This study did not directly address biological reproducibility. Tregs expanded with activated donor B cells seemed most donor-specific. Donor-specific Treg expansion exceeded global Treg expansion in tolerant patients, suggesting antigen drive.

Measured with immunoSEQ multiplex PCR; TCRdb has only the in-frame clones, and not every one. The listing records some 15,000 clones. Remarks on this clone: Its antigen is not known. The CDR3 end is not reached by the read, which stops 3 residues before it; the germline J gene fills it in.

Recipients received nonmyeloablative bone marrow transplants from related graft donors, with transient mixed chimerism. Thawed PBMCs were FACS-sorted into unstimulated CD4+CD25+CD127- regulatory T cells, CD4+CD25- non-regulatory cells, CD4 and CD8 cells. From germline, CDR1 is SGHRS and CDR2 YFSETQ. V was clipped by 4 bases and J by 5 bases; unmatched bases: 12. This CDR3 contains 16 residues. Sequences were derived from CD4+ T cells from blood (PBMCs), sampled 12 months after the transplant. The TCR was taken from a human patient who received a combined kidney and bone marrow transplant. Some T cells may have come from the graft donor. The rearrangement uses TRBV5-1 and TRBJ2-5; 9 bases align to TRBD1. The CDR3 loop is CASSPGTGWAGETQYF. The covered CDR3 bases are TGCGCCAGCAGCCCCGGGACAGGGTGGGCAGGGGAGACC.